Presented here are 32 T cell receptor beta chains from one specimen sequenced in a study of blood T cells in healthy people across ages. Through a sample-barcoded 5' primer and a J-beta primer mix, a second PCR was run for 7 to 11 cycles. TCRdb redid the calling of the 5' RACE reads with MiXCR, one entry per CDR3 protein. The table has approximately 1,700,000 distinct CDR3 sequences, more than 35% seen once. The sequencing input was blood. The receptors were gathered from a human donor in good health.

V usage is TRBV20-1 and J usage is TRBJ1-2; possible D gene TRBD1, 5 bases. CDR3 size: 16 residues. V lost 3 bases and J 3 bases, leaving 20 bases between the germline ends. Germline loops: CDR1 DFQATT, CDR2 SNEGSKA (reference sequence). This chain's CDR3 is CSASDQGINWDYGYTF. The CDR3 bases are TGCAGTGCTAGCGACCAGGGAATTAACTGGGACTATGGCTACACCTTC.

The CDR3 protein is CASSLSPSGGAGETQYF. Written as DNA, the CDR3 is TGTGCCAGCAGCTTAAGCCCTAGCGGGGGGGCCGGGGAGACCCAGTACTTC. V usage is TRBV7-2 and J usage is TRBJ2-5; 12 bases are shared with TRBD2. In germline, CDR1 is SGHTA, CDR2 FQGNSA. Trimming removed 2 bases from V and 5 bases from J; junction bases left unmatched: 9. The CDR3 contains 17 residues. Complete variable domain (other parts from reference TRBV7-2 and TRBJ2-5): GAGVSQSPSNKVTEKGKDVELRCDPISGHTALYWYRQSLGQGLEFLIYFQGNSAPDKSGLPSDRFSAERTGGSVSTLTIQRTQQEDSAVYLCASSLSPSGGAGETQYFGPGTRLLVL.

V gene TRBV12-3 or TRBV12-4 combines with J gene TRBJ2-5; D possibly corresponds to TRBD2 (5 bases). The CDR3 runs 14 residues. V was clipped by 6 bases and J by 2 bases, with 13 bases between them. The CDR3 DNA follows: TGTGCCAGCAGCCCCGGGGTAGCTCAAGAGACCCAGTACTTC. Translation gives CASSPGVAQETQYF.

This clonotype was counted a few times. The chain recombines TRBV13 with TRBJ2-1; TRBD1 agrees at 11 bases. The CDR3 is 16 residues long. Germline V CDR1 and CDR2: PRHDT, FYEKMQ (reference sequence). V lost 3 bases, J lost 8 bases, and 9 bases stayed unmatched. The CDR3 coding sequence is TGTGCCAGCAGCTTGTCTTTGGGACAGGGGGGTCATGAGCAGTTCTTC. Its protein product is CASSLSLGQGGHEQFF.

The V call is TRBV15, the J call TRBJ1-6; unclear D gene. CDR3 length: 13 residues. Per the germline V gene, CDR1 is LNHNV and CDR2 is YYDKDF (reference sequence). The V gene lost 0 bases and the J gene lost 9 bases, with 6 bases spanning the gap. The DNA of the CDR3 is TGTGCCACCAGCAGAGATAAAGGTTCACCCCTCCACTTT. Translated: CATSRDKGSPLHF.

There are a few counts of this clonotype. The V gene is TRBV20-1, the J gene TRBJ2-5, with 7 nucleotides matching TRBD1. J gave up 5 bases and V 0 bases, and 9 bases lay outside the gene matches. The germline gives CDR1 DFQATT, CDR2 SNEGSKA (reference sequence). The CDR3 runs to 15 residues. The DNA for the CDR3 is TGCAGTGCTAGAGACCCACAGGGGCGGAGGGAGACCCAGTACTTC. This codes for CSARDPQGRRETQYF.

The chain is built from TRBV3-1 and TRBJ2-4, with a possible D match to TRBD1 (6 bases). Deletions cut 4 bases from V and 0 bases from J, with 16 bases between. The CDR3 contains 17 residues. CDR1 and CDR2 (germline): LGHDT, YNNKEL (reference sequence). DNA for the CDR3: TGTGCCAGCAGCCCAGTAACCTCGACAGGAGCCAAAAACATTCAGTACTTC. As protein: CASSPVTSTGAKNIQYF. Full variable domain (missing parts from reference TRBV3-1 and TRBJ2-4): DTAVSQTPKYLVTQMGNDKSIKCEQNLGHDTMYWYKQDSKKFLKIMFSYNNKELIINETVPNRFSPKSPDKAHLNLHINSLELGDSAVYFCASSPVTSTGAKNIQYFGAGTRLSVL.

The genes are TRBV27 and TRBJ1-5; possible D gene TRBD1, 5 bases. In germline, CDR1 is MNHEY, CDR2 SMNVEV (reference sequence). CDR3 size: 15 residues. Trimming shortened V by 1 base and J by 3 bases, and 10 bases separated the two germline ends. CDR3 DNA sequence: TGTGCCAGCAGTTTATTAGGGGAGAACAATCAGCCCCAGCATTTT. This translates into CASSLLGENNQPQHF.

J is TRBJ2-3 and V is TRBV28; D uncertain. The CDR3 has 12 residues. V shed 2 bases and J shed 8 bases, with 8 bases lying between them. The germline gives CDR1 MDHEN, CDR2 SYDVKM. CDR3 amino acids: CASSLMFGTQYF. The CDR3 nucleotides are TGTGCCAGCAGTTTAATGTTTGGTACGCAGTATTTT.

This clonotype has only a few counts. The V gene is TRBV6-5, the J gene TRBJ2-4, with 10 bases that match TRBD2. The last part of the DNA fits TRBJ2-7 better; the J call may be wrong. CDR1 MNHEY and CDR2 SVGAGI come from the germline V gene. The CDR3 is 15 amino acids. CDR3 nucleotide sequence: TGTGCCAGCAGCCCAAGCGGGGGGGCCCTCTACGAGCAGTACTTC. This encodes CASSPSGGALYEQYF.

This clonotype has a single count. A junction boundary mismatches the germline segment, possibly from a read error. V and J are TRBV4-3 and TRBJ1-4; 7 bases fit TRBD1. Per the germline V gene, CDR1 is LGHNA and CDR2 is YSLEER. This CDR3 contains 16 residues. CDR3 nucleotide sequence: TGCGCTAGCAGCCCGAGTTGGAGGGACAGCTTTGAAAAACTGTTTTTT. Its protein is CASSPSWRDSFEKLFF.

The rearrangement links TRBV7-2 to TRBJ2-4, with 8 bases fitting TRBD1. The DNA end is a closer match to TRBJ2-5, so the J assignment may be wrong. The CDR3 is 15 residues long. The germline V gene encodes CDR1 SGHTA and CDR2 FQGNSA. The chain's CDR3 is CASSRTRDRRETQYF. The CDR3 DNA reads TGTGCCAGCAGCAGAACTCGGGACAGGCGGGAGACCCAGTACTTC.

V usage is TRBV7-2 and J usage is TRBJ2-4; no clear D gene. Deletions cut 2 bases from V and 8 bases from J, with 10 bases between. Germline V gene sequence: CDR1 SGHTA, CDR2 FQGNSA. This CDR3 has 13 residues. DNA of the CDR3: TGTGCCAGCAGCTTACGAGGTGGAGACATTCAGTACTTC. Translated, it gives CASSLRGGDIQYF.

This chain joins TRBV20-1 and TRBJ2-1; TRBD2 aligns across 7 bases. Trimming removed 2 bases from V and 2 bases from J; junction bases left unmatched: 6. Looked up from germline, CDR1 is DFQATT and CDR2 is SNEGSKA (reference sequence). This CDR3 region has 15 residues. The CDR3 region has the DNA TGCAGTGCTAGAATGCGGGGGTTCGCCTACAATGAGCAGTTCTTC. This codes for CSARMRGFAYNEQFF.

The rearrangement links TRBV4-2 to TRBJ2-5; D tentatively reads TRBD1 or TRBD2 (6 bases each). The last part of the DNA fits TRBJ2-7 better; the J call may be wrong. Per germline, CDR1 LGHNA and CDR2 YNFKEQ. This CDR3 has 13 amino acids. The CDR3 coding sequence is TGTGCCAGCTACTCAGAACGGGGGCGCGAGCAGTACTTC. Its protein product is CASYSERGREQYF.

This clonotype was counted only a few times. This chain links TRBV4-3 with TRBJ1-6; D is undetermined. The CDR3 has 15 residues. Between the trimmed V and J ends, which lost 1 base and 7 bases, there was a span of 11 bases. Germline V gene lookup returns CDR1 LGHNA and CDR2 YSLEER. This chain's CDR3 is CASSQGHGPNSPLHF. In DNA form, the CDR3 reads TGCGCCAGCAGCCAAGGGCACGGCCCGAATTCACCCCTCCACTTT.

This chain connects TRBV4-1 to TRBJ1-2, with a possible D match to TRBD1 (6 bases). This CDR3 comprises 14 residues. Germline V gives CDR1 MGHRA, CDR2 YSYEKL. The ends were cut back, 3 bases at V and 6 bases at J, with 14 bases in the middle. The CDR3 nucleotides are TGCGCCAGCAGCCACCTTACAGGGTTGGATGGCTACACCTTC. Protein product: CASSHLTGLDGYTF.

This clonotype occurred a few times. V usage is TRBV7-2 and J usage is TRBJ2-1; 9 nucleotides align to TRBD2. V lost 1 base and J lost 0; bases outside the gene matches: 10. The CDR3 contains 19 residues. Germline V CDR1 and CDR2: SGHTA, FQGNSA. CDR3 DNA: TGTGCCAGCAGCTTAGGGACTAGCGCCGGCCCCAGCTCCTACAATGAGCAGTTCTTC. Protein: CASSLGTSAGPSSYNEQFF.

In its sample, this clonotype was seen a few times. In DNA form, the CDR3 reads TGTGCCAGCAGCCAAGAGGACAGTCTCTATGGCTACACCTTC. Residues: CASSQEDSLYGYTF. V usage is TRBV14 and J usage is TRBJ1-2, with a weak D call TRBD1 (6 bases). Deletions cut 0 bases from V and 4 bases from J, with 9 bases between. Germline V gives CDR1 SGHDN, CDR2 FVKESK. The length of the CDR3 is 14 residues.

The chain combines TRBV20-1 with TRBJ2-1; perhaps TRBD2 as D (6 bases). Germline CDR1 reads DFQATT; CDR2 reads SNEGSKA (reference sequence). Trimming stripped 3 bases from V and 7 bases from J, with 10 bases between. The CDR3 is made up of 12 amino acids. This chain's CDR3 is CSASWEENEQFF. The CDR3 DNA reads TGCAGTGCTAGTTGGGAGGAAAATGAGCAGTTCTTC.

This chain links TRBV29-1 with TRBJ1-1, with D perhaps matching TRBD1 (6 bases). The germline CDR1 and CDR2 sequences are SQVTM and ANQGSEA. Trimming pared 6 bases from V and 1 base from J, leaving 12 bases between. This CDR3 is 13 amino acids long. CDR3 nucleotide sequence: TGCAGCGTCCTGGGACAAGAGAACACTGAAGCTTTCTTT. Its translation is CSVLGQENTEAFF. Full variable domain (remainder filled in from reference TRBV29-1 and TRBJ1-1): SAVISQKPSRDICQRGTSLTIQCQVDSQVTMMFWYRQQPGQSLTLIATANQGSEATYESGFVIDKFPISRPNLTFSTLTVSNMSPEDSSIYLCSVLGQENTEAFFGQGTRLTVV.

This chain uses TRBV19 with TRBJ2-5, with 9 bases lining up with TRBD2. Trimming took 6 bases from V and 9 from J; bases not matched to a gene: 14. The CDR3 totals 15 residues. CDR1 and CDR2 (germline): LNHDA, SQIVND (reference sequence). CDR3 residues: CASRPAAGGHEAQYF. The CDR3 nucleotides read TGTGCCAGTAGACCCGCCGCGGGGGGGCATGAGGCCCAGTACTTC. The variable domain in full, with the rest retrieved from reference TRBV19 and TRBJ2-5, is DGGITQSPKYLFRKEGQNVTLSCEQNLNHDAMYWYRQDPGQGLRLIYYSQIVNDFQKGDIAEGYSVSREKKESFPLTVTSAQKNPTAFYLCASRPAAGGHEAQYFGPGTRLLVL.

The V call is TRBV19, the J call TRBJ2-1; D is unresolved. CDR1 is LNHDA, CDR2 SQIVND, per germline (reference sequence). V dropped 7 bases and J dropped 5 bases, with 9 bases sitting between them. The CDR3 covers 12 residues. The CDR3 sequence is CASTNRDNEQFF. Written as DNA, the CDR3 is TGTGCCAGTACTAACAGAGACAATGAGCAGTTCTTC.

Only a few counts were recorded for this clonotype. The chain employs TRBV14 and TRBJ2-7; no firm D call. Looked up from germline, CDR1 is SGHDN and CDR2 is FVKESK. This CDR3 region has 13 residues. V lost 5 bases and J lost 3, with 11 bases in between. CDR3 sequence (DNA): TGTGCCAGCAGCGCAAACTGGGACTACGAGCAGTACTTC. Translated: CASSANWDYEQYF.

This sequence joins TRBV18 and TRBJ2-5, with TRBD1 as a possible D gene (5 bases). V was pared by 4 bases and J by 5 bases, with 11 bases between. The CDR3 sequence is 13 residues long. CDR1 and CDR2 from the germline V gene are KGHSH and LQKENI. The CDR3, as DNA: TGTGCCAGCTCACAGGGGAATAGCGAGACCCAGTACTTC. It is translated as CASSQGNSETQYF.

This chain links TRBV29-1 with TRBJ2-7, with 7 bases lining up with TRBD2. Germline trimming cut 4 bases from V and 7 bases from J; bases unmatched to any gene: 10. Germline V gene data show CDR1 as SQVTM and CDR2 as ANQGSEA. The CDR3 loop spans 13 amino acids. The CDR3 DNA sequence: TGCAGCGTTGGGGAGGGGCCGCGATGGGAGCAGTACTTC. Amino acid sequence: CSVGEGPRWEQYF.

This clonotype was seen a handful of times. The chain joins TRBV6-5 to TRBJ2-7, with D perhaps TRBD1 (6 bases). This CDR3 comprises 15 residues. With 2 bases removed from V and 4 bases from J, the gap between germline ends came to 15 bases. The germline CDR1 and CDR2 sequences are MNHEY and SVGAGI. CDR3 DNA sequence: TGTGCCAGCAGTTACACAGGGAATGCGGCTTACGAGCAGTACTTC. Translating it yields CASSYTGNAAYEQYF.

The chain carries TRBV29-1 and TRBJ2-5, with TRBD1 as a possible D gene (5 bases). The DNA end is more similar to TRBJ2-7, so the J call may be wrong. The germline gives CDR1 SQVTM, CDR2 ANQGSEA. The CDR3 extends over 12 amino acids. The CDR3 sequence is CSVRTNRYEQYF. The CDR3, as DNA: TGCAGCGTCCGGACAAACCGGTACGAGCAGTACTTC.

There are a few counts of this clonotype. The chain couples TRBV5-1 to TRBJ2-3, with D perhaps matching TRBD1 (5 bases). V lost 8 bases and J lost 4, with 17 bases in between. The CDR3 sequence is 14 residues long. Germline V gene data show CDR1 as SGHRS and CDR2 as YFSETQ. The CDR3 loop is CASQNVGRSDTQYF. DNA for the CDR3: TGCGCCAGTCAGAATGTGGGGCGGTCAGATACGCAGTATTTT.

This chain links TRBV9 with TRBJ2-3; D assignment may be TRBD1 or TRBD2 (7 bases each). The V end lost 6 bases, the J end lost 3 bases, and 17 bases lay between the germline ends. The CDR3 sequence is 15 residues long. From germline, CDR1 is SGDLS and CDR2 YYNGEE. For the CDR3, the DNA is TGTGCCAGCACCCTAACGCAGGGGGGGACAGATACGCAGTATTTT. Translation gives CASTLTQGGTDTQYF.

The rearrangement joins TRBV7-9 to TRBJ1-2; 7 nucleotides match TRBD1. The CDR3 extends over 14 amino acids. Losses at the gene ends were 5 bases for V and 4 bases for J; bases not matched to a gene: 7. Germline CDR1 reads SEHNR; CDR2 reads FQNEAQ (reference sequence). The CDR3 DNA reads TGTGCCAGCAGCCACCGGGACAGTATCTATGGCTACACCTTC. It encodes CASSHRDSIYGYTF.

This clonotype was seen a few times. The gene calls are TRBV5-4 and TRBJ2-7; D not resolved. Trimming stripped 0 bases from V and 3 bases from J, with 16 bases between. Looked up from germline, CDR1 is SGHNT and CDR2 is YYREEE (reference sequence). CDR3 length: 16 amino acids. The CDR3 nucleotides are TGTGCCAGCAGCTTGGCCGAGTCCCGTGTTAGCTACGAGCAGTACTTC. Its translation: CASSLAESRVSYEQYF.